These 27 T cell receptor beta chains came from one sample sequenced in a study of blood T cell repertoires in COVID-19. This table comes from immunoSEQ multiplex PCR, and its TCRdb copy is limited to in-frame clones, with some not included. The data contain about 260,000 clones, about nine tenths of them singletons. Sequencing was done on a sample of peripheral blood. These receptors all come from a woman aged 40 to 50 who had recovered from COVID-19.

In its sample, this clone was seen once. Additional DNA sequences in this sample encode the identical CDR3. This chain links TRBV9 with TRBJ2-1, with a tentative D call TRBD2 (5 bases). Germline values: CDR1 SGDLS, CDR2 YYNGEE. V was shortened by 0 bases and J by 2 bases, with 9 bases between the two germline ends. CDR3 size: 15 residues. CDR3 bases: TGTGCCAGCAGCGTAGTTGGAGGTCCCTACAATGAGCAGTTCTTC. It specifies CASSVVGGPYNEQFF.

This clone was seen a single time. The CDR3 reads CASKEDGLTEAFF. The CDR3, as DNA: TGTGCCAGCAAGGAGGACGGGCTCACTGAAGCTTTCTTT. This sequence joins TRBV7-3 and TRBJ1-1; D not certain. The V gene's germline CDR1 is SGHTA and CDR2 FQGTGA. Trimming cost V 7 bases and J 4 bases, with 13 bases left between them. The CDR3 length is 13 residues.

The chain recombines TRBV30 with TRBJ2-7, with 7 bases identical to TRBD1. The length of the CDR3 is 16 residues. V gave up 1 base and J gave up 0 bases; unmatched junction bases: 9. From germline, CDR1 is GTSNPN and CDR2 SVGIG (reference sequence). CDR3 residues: CAWSATGIYDSYEQYF. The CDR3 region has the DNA TGTGCCTGGAGTGCGACAGGGATTTACGACTCCTACGAGCAGTACTTC. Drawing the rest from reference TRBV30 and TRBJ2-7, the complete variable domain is SQTIHQWPATLVQPVGSPLSLECTVEGTSNPNLYWYRQAAGRGLQLLFYSVGIGQISSEVPQNLSASRPQDRQFILSSKKLLLSDSGFYLCAWSATGIYDSYEQYFGPGTRLTVT.

CDR3 sequence (DNA): TGTGCCAGCCGGTTAGCGGGGGCCAATACGCAGTATTTT. Amino acids: CASRLAGANTQYF. The chain links TRBV12-3 or TRBV12-4 to TRBJ2-3, with 9 bases aligning to TRBD2. This CDR3 region has 13 residues. The junction had 7 bases not matched to a gene; V was cut back by 8 bases and J by 7 bases.

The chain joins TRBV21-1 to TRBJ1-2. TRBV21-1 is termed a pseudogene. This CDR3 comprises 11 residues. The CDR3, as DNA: TGTGCCATAGGACTGGTCTATGGCTACACCTTC. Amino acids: CAIGLVYGYTF.

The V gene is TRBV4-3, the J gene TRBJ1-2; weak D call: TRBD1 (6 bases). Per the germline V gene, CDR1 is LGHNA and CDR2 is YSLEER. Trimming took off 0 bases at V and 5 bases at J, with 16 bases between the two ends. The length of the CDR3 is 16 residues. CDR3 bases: TGCGCCAGCAGCCAAGAAAGCAGGGGATTTAGGTATGGCTACACCTTC. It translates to CASSQESRGFRYGYTF.

CDR3 amino acids: CASSALAGGFTDTQYF. The CDR3 nucleotides are TGTGCCAGCAGCGCCCTAGCGGGGGGGTTCACAGATACGCAGTATTTT. The V call is TRBV9, the J call TRBJ2-3; 12 bases map to TRBD2. The CDR3 has 16 amino acids. V gave up 3 bases and J gave up 2 bases; unmatched junction bases: 4. The germline V gene encodes CDR1 SGDLS and CDR2 YYNGEE.

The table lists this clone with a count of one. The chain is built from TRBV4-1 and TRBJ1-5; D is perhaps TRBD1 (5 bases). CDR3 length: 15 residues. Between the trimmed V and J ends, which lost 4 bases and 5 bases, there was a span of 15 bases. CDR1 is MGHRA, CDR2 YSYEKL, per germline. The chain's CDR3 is CASSPSGQGYQPQHF. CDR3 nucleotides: TGCGCCAGCAGCCCAAGTGGTCAGGGCTATCAGCCCCAGCATTTT.

The CDR3 coding sequence is TGTGCCAGCAGCTTCCAGGGGAACTACGAGCAGTACTTC. Protein: CASSFQGNYEQYF. The J gene is TRBJ2-7, the V gene TRBV5-4; perhaps TRBD1 as D (6 bases). Germline CDR1 is SGHNT and CDR2 is YYREEE (reference sequence). The CDR3 is made up of 13 amino acids. Trimming stripped 2 bases from V and 3 bases from J, with 9 bases between.

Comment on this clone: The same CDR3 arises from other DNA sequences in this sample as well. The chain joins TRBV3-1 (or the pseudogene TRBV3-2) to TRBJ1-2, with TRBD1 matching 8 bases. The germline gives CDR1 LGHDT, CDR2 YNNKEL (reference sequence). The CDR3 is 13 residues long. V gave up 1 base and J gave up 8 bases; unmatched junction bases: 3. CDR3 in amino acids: CASSQGTGRGYTF. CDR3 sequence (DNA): TGTGCCAGCAGCCAAGGGACAGGGAGAGGCTACACCTTC.

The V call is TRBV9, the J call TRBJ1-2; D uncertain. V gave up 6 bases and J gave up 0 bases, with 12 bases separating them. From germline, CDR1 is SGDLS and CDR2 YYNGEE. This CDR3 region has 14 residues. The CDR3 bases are TGTGCCAGCACCCCGGGAGGGACTAACTATGGCTACACCTTC. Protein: CASTPGGTNYGYTF. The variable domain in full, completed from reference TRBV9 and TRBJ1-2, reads DSGVTQTPKHLITATGQRVTLRCSPRSGDLSVYWYQQSLDQGLQFLIQYYNGEERAKGNILERFSAQQFPDLHSELNLSSLELGDSALYFCASTPGGTNYGYTFGSGTRLTVV.

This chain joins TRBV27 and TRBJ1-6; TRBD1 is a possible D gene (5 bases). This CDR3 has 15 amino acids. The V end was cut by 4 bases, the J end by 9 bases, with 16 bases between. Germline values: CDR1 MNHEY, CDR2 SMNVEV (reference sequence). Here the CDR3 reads CASSWGGTGGSPLHF. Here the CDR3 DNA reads TGTGCCAGCAGTTGGGGGGGGACTGGAGGTTCACCCCTCCACTTT.

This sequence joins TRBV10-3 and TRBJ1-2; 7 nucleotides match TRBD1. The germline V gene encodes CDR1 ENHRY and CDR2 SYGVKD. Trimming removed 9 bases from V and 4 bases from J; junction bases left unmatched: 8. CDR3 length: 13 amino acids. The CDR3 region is CAIGLDRPYGYTF. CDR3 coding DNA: TGTGCCATAGGGTTGGACAGGCCCTATGGCTACACCTTC.

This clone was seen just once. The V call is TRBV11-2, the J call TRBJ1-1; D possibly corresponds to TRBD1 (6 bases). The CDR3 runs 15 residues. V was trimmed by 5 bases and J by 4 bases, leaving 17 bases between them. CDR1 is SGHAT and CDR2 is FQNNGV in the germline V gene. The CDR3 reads CASSTPAGGVTEAFF. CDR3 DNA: TGTGCCAGCAGCACCCCGGCGGGGGGCGTCACTGAAGCTTTCTTT.

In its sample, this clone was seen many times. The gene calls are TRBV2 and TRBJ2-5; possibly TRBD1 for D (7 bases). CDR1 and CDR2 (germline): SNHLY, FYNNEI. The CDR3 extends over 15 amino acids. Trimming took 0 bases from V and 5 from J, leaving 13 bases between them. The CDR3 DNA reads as TGTGCCAGCAGTGAAGCAAGGACAGGAGGGGAGACCCAGTACTTC. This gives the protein CASSEARTGGETQYF.

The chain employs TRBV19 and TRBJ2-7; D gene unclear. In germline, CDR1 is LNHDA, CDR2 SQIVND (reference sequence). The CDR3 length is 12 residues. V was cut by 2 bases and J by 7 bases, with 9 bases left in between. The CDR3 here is CASSINRGEQYF. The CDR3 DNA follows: TGTGCCAGTAGTATAAATAGAGGTGAGCAGTACTTC.

CDR3 nucleotide sequence: TGCGCCAGCAGTCGGGGGGGGTTCCCAGATACGCAGTATTTT. Amino acids: CASSRGGFPDTQYF. The rearrangement joins TRBV10-1 to TRBJ2-3, with 8 bases fitting TRBD2. Germline CDR1 and CDR2: WNHNN and SYGVQD (reference sequence). V dropped 5 bases and J dropped 4; count of bases not matched to a gene: 5. This CDR3 has 14 residues.

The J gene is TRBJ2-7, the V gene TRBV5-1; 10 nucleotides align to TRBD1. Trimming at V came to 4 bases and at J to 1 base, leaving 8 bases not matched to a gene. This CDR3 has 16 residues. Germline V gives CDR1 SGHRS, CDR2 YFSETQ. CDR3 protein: CASSKRGQGKSYEQYF. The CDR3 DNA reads TGCGCCAGCAGCAAGCGGGGACAGGGGAAATCCTACGAGCAGTACTTC.

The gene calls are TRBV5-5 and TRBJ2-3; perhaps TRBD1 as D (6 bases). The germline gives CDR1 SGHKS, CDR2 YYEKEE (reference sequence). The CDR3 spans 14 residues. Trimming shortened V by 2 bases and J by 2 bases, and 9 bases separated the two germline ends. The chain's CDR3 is CASSLRDNTDTQYF. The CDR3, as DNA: TGTGCCAGCAGCTTAAGGGACAACACAGATACGCAGTATTTT.

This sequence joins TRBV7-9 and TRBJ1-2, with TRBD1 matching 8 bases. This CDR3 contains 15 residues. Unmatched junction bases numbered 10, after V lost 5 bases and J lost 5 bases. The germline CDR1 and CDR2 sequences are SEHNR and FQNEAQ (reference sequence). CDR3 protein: CASSLTGVGDYGYTF. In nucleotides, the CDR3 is TGTGCCAGCAGCCTGACAGGGGTAGGGGATTATGGCTACACCTTC.

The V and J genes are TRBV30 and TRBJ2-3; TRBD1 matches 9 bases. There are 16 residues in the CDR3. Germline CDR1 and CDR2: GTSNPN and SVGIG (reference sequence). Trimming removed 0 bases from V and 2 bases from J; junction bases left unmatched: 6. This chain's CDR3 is CAWSVRTGEYTDTQYF. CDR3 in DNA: TGTGCCTGGAGTGTACGGACAGGGGAGTACACAGATACGCAGTATTTT.

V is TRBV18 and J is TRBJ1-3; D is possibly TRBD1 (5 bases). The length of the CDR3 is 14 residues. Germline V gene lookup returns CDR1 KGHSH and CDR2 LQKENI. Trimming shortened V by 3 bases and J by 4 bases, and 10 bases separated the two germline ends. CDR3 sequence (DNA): TGTGCCAGCTCACCGACATGGACAGGAAACACCATATATTTT. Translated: CASSPTWTGNTIYF.

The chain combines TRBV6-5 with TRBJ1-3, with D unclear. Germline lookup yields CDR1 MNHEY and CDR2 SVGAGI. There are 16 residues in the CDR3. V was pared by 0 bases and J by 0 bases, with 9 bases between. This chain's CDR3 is CASSYSAAGSGNTIYF. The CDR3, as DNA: TGTGCCAGCAGTTACTCTGCGGCCGGCTCTGGAAACACCATATATTTT.

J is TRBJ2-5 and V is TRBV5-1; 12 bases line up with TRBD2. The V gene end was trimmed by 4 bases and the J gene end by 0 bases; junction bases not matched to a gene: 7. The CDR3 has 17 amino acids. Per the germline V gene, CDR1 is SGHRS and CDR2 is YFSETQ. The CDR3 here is CASSPAGTSGYQETQYF. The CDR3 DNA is TGCGCCAGCAGCCCAGCAGGGACTAGCGGGTACCAAGAGACCCAGTACTTC.

For the CDR3, the DNA is TGTGCCAGCAGTTCCATGACAGGGACGTATGGCTACACCTTC. Translated: CASSSMTGTYGYTF. The V and J genes are TRBV7-9 and TRBJ1-2; TRBD1 agrees at 7 bases. Trimming cost V 6 bases and J 5 bases; bases outside gene matches: 9. There are 14 residues in the CDR3. Per the germline V gene, CDR1 is SEHNR and CDR2 is FQNEAQ (reference sequence).

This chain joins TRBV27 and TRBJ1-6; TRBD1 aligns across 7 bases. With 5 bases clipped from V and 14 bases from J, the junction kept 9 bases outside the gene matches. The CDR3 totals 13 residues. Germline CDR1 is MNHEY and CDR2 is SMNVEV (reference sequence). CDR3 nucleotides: TGTGCCAGCAGTGACGGGACAGTGTTTTCCCTCCACTTT. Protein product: CASSDGTVFSLHF.

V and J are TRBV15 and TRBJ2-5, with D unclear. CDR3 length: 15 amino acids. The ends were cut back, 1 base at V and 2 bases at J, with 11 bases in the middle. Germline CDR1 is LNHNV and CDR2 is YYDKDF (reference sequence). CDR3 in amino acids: CATSRGEAAQETQYF. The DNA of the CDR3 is TGTGCCACCAGCAGAGGCGAGGCGGCACAAGAGACCCAGTACTTC. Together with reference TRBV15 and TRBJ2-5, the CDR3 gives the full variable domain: DAMVIQNPRYQVTQFGKPVTLSCSQTLNHNVMYWYQQKSSQAPKLLFHYYDKDFNNEADTPDNFQSRRPNTSFCFLDIRSPGLGDTAMYLCATSRGEAAQETQYFGPGTRLLVL.